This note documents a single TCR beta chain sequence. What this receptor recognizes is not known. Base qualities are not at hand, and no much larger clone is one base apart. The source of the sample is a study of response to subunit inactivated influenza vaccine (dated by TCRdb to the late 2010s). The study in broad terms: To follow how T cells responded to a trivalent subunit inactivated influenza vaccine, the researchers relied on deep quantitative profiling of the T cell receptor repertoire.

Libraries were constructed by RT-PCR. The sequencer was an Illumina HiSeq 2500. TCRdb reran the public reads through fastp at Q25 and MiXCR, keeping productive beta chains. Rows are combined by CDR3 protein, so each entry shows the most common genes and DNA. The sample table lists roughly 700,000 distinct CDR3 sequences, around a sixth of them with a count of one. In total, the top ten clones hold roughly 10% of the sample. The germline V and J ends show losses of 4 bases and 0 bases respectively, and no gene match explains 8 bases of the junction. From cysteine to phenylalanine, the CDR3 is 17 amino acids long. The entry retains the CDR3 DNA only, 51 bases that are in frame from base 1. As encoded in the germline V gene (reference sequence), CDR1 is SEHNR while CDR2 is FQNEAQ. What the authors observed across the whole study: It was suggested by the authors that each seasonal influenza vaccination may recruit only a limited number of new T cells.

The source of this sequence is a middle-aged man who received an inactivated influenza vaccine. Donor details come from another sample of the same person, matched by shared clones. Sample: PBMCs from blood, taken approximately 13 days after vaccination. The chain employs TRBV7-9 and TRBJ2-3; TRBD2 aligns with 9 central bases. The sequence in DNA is TGTGCCAGCAGCTCGTCCGGGACTAGCACGAGCACAGATACGCAGTATTTT. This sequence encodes CASSSSGTSTSTDTQYF.